Below, one T cell receptor (beta chain) is given with its context. What it binds is unknown. Assay used: immunoSEQ multiplex PCR; TCRdb lists only in-frame clones, some missing. The sample has some 170,000 clones, around 94% seen once. The CDR3 is made up of 16 amino acids. The V segment lost 1 base and the J segment 6 bases; nucleotides outside the gene matches: 7. Germline CDR1 is SGHAT and CDR2 is FQNNGV. The sample comes from a study of T cell responses to AZD1222 COVID-19 vaccine. Study as a whole: Second doses that came at about 4 or about 12 weeks were put together.

Study-wide points: Among those given AZD1222, only 5 to 7 were seropositive at baseline.

The chain couples TRBV11-2 to TRBJ2-1; 9 nucleotides agree with TRBD2. Material: peripheral blood, obtained on day 0 of AZD1222 vaccination. The origin of this receptor is an adult in good health. CDR3 DNA: TGTGCCAGCAGCTTAGTAGAGTTAGCGGGGGTCAATGAGCAGTTCTTC. It is translated as CASSLVELAGVNEQFF.